The 3 T cell receptor beta chains reported below all come from one sample, sequenced in a study of control samples from healthy donors and cancer patients. TCRdb keeps only in-frame clones here, not all; method: immunoSEQ multiplex PCR. The data show 400,000 to 450,000 clones, around 90% seen once. Sequenced sample: PBMCs. These receptors were obtained from a man aged 35-49 years with head and neck cancer.

The chain couples TRBV7-8 to TRBJ2-3; 8 nucleotides align to TRBD2. The ends lost 2 bases at V and 5 bases at J; junction bases unmatched: 9. There are 16 residues in the CDR3. Germline V gene data show CDR1 as SGHVS and CDR2 as FQNEAQ. CDR3 sequence reads: CASSLLSSGGRDTQYF. CDR3 in DNA: TGTGCCAGCAGCTTACTTTCGAGCGGGGGAAGAGATACGCAGTATTTT.

The rearrangement links TRBV7-3 to TRBJ2-1; D might be TRBD1 or TRBD2, each matching 6 bases. CDR3 length: 14 residues. CDR1 and CDR2 (germline): SGHTA, FQGTGA. V was pared by 1 base and J by 7 bases, with 11 bases between. The CDR3: CASSLRGGKNEQFF. Written as DNA, the CDR3 is TGTGCCAGCAGCTTAAGAGGGGGGAAAAATGAGCAGTTCTTC. The whole variable domain, filled in from reference TRBV7-3 and TRBJ2-1, reads GAGVSQTPSNKVTEKGKYVELRCDPISGHTALYWYRQSLGQGPEFLIYFQGTGAADDSGLPNDRFFAVRPEGSVSTLKIQRTERGDSAVYLCASSLRGGKNEQFFGPGTRLTVL.

This clone was observed a handful of times. The chain employs TRBV29-1 and TRBJ1-2; D ambiguous. Trimming left V 4 bases short and J 6 bases short, with 6 bases between. Germline V gene data show CDR1 as SQVTM and CDR2 as ANQGSEA. This CDR3 is built from 10 residues. In DNA, the CDR3 is TGCAGCGTTGGACGGGATGGCTACACCTTC. It codes for CSVGRDGYTF.